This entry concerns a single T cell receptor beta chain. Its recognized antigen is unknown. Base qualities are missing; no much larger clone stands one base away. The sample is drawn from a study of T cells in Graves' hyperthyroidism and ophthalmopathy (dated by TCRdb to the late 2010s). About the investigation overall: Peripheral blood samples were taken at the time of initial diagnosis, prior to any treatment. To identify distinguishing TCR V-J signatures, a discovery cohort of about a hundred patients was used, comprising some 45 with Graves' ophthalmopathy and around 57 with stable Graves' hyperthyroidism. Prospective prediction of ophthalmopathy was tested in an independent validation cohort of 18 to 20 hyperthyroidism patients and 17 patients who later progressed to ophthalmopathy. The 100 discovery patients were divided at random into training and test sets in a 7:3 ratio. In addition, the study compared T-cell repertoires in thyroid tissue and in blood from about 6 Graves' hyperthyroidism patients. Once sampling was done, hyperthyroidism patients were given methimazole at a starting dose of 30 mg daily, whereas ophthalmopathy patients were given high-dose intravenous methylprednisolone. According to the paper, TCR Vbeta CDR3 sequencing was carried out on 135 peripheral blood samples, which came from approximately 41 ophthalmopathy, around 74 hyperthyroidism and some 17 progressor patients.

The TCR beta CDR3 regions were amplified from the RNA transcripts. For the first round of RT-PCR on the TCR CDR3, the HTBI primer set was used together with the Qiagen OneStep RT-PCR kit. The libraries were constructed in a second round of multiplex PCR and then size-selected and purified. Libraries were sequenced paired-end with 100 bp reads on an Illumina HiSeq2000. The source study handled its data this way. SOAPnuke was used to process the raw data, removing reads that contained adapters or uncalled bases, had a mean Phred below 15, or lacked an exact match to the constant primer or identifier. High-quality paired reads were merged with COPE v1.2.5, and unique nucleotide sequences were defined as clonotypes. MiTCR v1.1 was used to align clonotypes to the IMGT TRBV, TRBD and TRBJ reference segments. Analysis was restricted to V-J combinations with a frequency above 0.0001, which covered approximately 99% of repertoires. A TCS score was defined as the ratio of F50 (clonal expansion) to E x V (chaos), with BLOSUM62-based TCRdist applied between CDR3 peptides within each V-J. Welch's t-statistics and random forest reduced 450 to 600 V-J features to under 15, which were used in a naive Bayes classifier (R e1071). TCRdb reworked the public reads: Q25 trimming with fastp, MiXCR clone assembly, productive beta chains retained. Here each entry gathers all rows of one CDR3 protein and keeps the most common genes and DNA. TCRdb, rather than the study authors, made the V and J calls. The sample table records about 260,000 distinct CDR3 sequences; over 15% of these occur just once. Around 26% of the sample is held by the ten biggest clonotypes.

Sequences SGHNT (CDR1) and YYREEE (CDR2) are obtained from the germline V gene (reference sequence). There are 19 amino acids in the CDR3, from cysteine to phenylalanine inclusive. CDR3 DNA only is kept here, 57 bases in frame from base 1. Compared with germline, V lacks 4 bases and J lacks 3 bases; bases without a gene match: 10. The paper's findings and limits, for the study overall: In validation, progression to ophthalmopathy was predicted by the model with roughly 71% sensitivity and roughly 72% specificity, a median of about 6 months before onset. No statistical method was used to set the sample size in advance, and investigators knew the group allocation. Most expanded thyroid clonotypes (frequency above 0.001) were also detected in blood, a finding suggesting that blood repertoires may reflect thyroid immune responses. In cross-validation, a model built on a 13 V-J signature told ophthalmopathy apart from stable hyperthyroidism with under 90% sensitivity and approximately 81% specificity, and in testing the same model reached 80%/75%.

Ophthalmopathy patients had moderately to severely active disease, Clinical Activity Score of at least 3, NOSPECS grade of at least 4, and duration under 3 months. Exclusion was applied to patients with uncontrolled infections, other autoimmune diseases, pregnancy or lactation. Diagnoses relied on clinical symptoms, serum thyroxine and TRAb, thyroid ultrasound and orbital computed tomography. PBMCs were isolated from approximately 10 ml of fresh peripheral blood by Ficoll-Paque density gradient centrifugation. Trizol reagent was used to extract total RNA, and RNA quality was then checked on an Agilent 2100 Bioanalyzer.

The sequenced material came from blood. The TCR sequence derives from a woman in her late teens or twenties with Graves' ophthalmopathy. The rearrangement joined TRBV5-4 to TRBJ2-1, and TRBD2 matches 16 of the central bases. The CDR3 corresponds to CASSLRGLAGGQGYNEQFF. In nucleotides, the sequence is TGTGCCAGCAGCCTAAGGGGACTAGCGGGGGGGCAAGGCTACAATGAGCAGTTCTTC.